This TCR beta chain was profiled in a study of Graves' ophthalmopathy and Graves' hyperthyroidism. The CDR3 length is 16 residues. V was shortened by 0 bases and J by 0 bases, with 9 bases between the two germline ends. CDR1 and CDR2 (germline): LGHNA, YSLEER. Investigators amplified TCR beta CDR3 regions from RNA transcripts. The library came from an HTBI-primed first-round RT-PCR and a second-round multiplex PCR. In TCRdb, the multiplex PCR reads were re-called with MiXCR into one record per CDR3 protein. The repertoire holds about 1.2 million distinct CDR3 sequences, with 36% as singletons. The V call is TRBV4-3, the J call TRBJ1-5; D gene uncertain. The sequence was collected from an adult man with Graves' hyperthyroidism. Sequencing was carried out using peripheral blood or thyroid tissue (not recorded which). The CDR3 is CASSQDTEISNQPQHF. CDR3 coding DNA: TGCGCCAGCAGCCAAGATACCGAGATTAGCAATCAGCCCCAGCATTTT.